This paragraph reports one T cell receptor beta chain. This entry comes from a study of blood T cells in healthy people across ages. Each donor's blood draw was approximately 10 milliliters of peripheral blood. They isolated at least 6 million PBMCs from each sample. V gave up 0 bases and J gave up 1 base, with 7 bases separating them. The CDR3 covers 16 residues. Germline V gene data show CDR1 as LGHNA and CDR2 as YSLEER. Primers used in a second PCR of about 7 to 12 cycles were a sample-barcoded 5' primer and a J-beta primer mix. TCRdb called the 5' RACE reads again in MiXCR, with one record for every CDR3 protein. The table has about a million distinct CDR3 sequences, 45% to 60% seen once.

The sequenced material came from blood. This chain joins TRBV4-3 and TRBJ2-6; unclear D gene. The source of this sequence is a woman aged 55-70 years in good health. This CDR3 is CASSQELLSGANVLTF. CDR3 nucleotide sequence: TGCGCCAGCAGCCAAGAGTTGTTGTCTGGGGCCAACGTCCTGACTTTC.